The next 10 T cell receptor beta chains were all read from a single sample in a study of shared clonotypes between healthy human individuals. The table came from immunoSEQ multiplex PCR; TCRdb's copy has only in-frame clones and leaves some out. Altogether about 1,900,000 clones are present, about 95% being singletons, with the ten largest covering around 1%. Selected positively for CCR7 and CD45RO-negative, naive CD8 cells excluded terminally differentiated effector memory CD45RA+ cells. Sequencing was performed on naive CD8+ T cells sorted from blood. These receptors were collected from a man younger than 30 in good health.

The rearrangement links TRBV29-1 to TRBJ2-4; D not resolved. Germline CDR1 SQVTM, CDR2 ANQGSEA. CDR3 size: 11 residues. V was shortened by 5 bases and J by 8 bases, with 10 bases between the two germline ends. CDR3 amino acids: CSVLVMDIQYF. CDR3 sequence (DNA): TGCAGCGTTCTTGTCATGGACATTCAGTACTTC.

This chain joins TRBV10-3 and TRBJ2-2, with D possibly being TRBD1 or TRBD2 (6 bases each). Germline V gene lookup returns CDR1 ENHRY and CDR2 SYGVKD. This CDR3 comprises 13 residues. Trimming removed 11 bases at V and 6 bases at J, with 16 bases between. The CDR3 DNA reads TGTGCCGCGGCAGGGGAGGTCTCCGGGGAGCTGTTTTTT. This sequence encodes CAAAGEVSGELFF.

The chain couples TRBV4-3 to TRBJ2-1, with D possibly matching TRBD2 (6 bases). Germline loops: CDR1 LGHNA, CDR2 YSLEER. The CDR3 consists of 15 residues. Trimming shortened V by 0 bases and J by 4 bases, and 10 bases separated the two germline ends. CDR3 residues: CASSQETRRYNEQFF. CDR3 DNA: TGCGCCAGCAGCCAAGAGACTAGAAGGTACAATGAGCAGTTCTTC.

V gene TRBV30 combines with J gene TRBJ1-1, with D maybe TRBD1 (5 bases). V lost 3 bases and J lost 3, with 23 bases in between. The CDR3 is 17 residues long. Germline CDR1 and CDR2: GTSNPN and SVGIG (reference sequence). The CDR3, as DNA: TGTGCCTGGAGGCCCCGCCGGGACCCCTTATTGGACACTGAAGCTTTCTTT. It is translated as CAWRPRRDPLLDTEAFF. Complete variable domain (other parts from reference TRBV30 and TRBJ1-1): SQTIHQWPATLVQPVGSPLSLECTVEGTSNPNLYWYRQAAGRGLQLLFYSVGIGQISSEVPQNLSASRPQDRQFILSSKKLLLSDSGFYLCAWRPRRDPLLDTEAFFGQGTRLTVV.

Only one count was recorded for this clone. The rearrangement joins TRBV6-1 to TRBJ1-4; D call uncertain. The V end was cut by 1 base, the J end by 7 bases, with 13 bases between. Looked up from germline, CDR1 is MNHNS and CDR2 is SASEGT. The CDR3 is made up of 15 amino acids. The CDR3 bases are TGTGCCAGCAGTGAAGTCCCGGGCAGTGGTGAAAAACTGTTTTTT. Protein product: CASSEVPGSGEKLFF.

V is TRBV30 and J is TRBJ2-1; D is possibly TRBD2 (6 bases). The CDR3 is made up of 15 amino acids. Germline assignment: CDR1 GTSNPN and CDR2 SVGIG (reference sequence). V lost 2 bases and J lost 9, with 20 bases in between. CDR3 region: CAWSTAQRAWSEQFF. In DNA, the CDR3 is TGTGCCTGGAGTACCGCTCAGCGGGCTTGGAGTGAGCAGTTCTTC.

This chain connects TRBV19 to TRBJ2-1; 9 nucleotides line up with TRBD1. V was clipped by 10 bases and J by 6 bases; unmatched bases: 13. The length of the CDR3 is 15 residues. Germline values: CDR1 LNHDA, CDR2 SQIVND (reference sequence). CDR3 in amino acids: CATSADRGGGNEQFF. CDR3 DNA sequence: TGTGCCACCTCCGCGGACAGGGGAGGTGGCAATGAGCAGTTCTTC. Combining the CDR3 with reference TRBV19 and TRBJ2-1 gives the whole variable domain DGGITQSPKYLFRKEGQNVTLSCEQNLNHDAMYWYRQDPGQGLRLIYYSQIVNDFQKGDIAEGYSVSREKKESFPLTVTSAQKNPTAFYLCATSADRGGGNEQFFGPGTRLTVL.

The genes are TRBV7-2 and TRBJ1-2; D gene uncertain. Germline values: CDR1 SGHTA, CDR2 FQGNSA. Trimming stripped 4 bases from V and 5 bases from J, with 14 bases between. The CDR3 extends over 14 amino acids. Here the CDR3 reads CASSSGYIGYGYTF. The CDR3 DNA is TGTGCCAGCAGCTCGGGGTACATCGGTTATGGCTACACCTTC.

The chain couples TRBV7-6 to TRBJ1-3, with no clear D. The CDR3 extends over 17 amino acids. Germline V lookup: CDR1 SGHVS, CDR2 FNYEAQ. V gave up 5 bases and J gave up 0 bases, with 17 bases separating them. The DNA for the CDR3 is TGTGCCAGCAGCCAGGAACCACAGATCAACTCTGGAAACACCATATATTTT. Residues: CASSQEPQINSGNTIYF.

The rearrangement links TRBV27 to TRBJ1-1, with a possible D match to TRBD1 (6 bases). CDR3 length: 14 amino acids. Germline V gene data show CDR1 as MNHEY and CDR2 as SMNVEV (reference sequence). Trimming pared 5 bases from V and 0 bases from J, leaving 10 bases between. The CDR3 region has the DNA TGTGCCAGCAGTATCGGGACACTGAACACTGAAGCTTTCTTT. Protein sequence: CASSIGTLNTEAFF.